This note documents a single T cell receptor beta chain sequence. Its cognate antigen is unknown. This entry is derived from a study of PD-L1 blockade in urothelial cancer. Study as a whole: Analysis of blood occurred 3 weeks (second dose) and 6 weeks after treatment start. General study results and limits: A pretreatment blood TCR clonality that fell below the median predicted better progression-free and overall survival.

Added to each PCR by spiking were synthetic TCR analog templates. Sequencing was performed with immunoSEQ multiplex PCR; in TCRdb, only in-frame clones are kept and a portion is missing. This table has more than 55,000 clones, 75% to 85% appearing once. V was clipped by 3 bases and J by 6 bases, with 14 bases between them. Germline V gene lookup returns CDR1 KGHSH and CDR2 LQKENI. The CDR3 is 14 amino acids. Regarding time point: pretreatment peripheral blood. Patients in the study were battling locally advanced or metastatic urothelial carcinoma. This TCR derives from a man between 70 and 80 years old with urothelial cancer. The source material was PBMCs, sampled around atezolizumab (anti-PD-L1) treatment. V is TRBV18 and J is TRBJ1-1; D gene ambiguous. CDR3 amino acids: CASSPPIDMAEAFF. In nucleotides, the CDR3 is TGTGCCAGCTCACCCCCTATTGATATGGCTGAAGCTTTCTTT.